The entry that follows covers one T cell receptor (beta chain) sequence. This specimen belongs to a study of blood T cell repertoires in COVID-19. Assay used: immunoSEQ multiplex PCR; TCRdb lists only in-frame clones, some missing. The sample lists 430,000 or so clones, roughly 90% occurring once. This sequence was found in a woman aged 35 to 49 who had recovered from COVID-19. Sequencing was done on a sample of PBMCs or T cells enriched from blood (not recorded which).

The CDR3 here is CASRIAMDSYNEQFF. DNA for the CDR3: TGCGCCAGCAGGATAGCAATGGACAGCTACAATGAGCAGTTCTTC. The gene calls are TRBV5-1 and TRBJ2-1; TRBD1 is a possible D gene (6 bases). Germline V gene sequence: CDR1 SGHRS, CDR2 YFSETQ. CDR3 length: 15 amino acids. V lost 5 bases and J lost 3, with 15 bases in between.